These T cell receptor beta chains were read from a single sample in a study of T cell responses to AZD1222 COVID-19 vaccine. Sequencing was performed with immunoSEQ multiplex PCR; in TCRdb, only in-frame clones are kept and a portion is missing. The data contain about 140,000 clones, about 93% of them seen just once; the ten biggest clones take up 3.5% to 4.5%. Sequenced material: peripheral blood, taken 28 days after the second AZD1222 dose. The receptors stem from an adult who received the AZD1222 COVID-19 vaccine. The CDR3 runs from the conserved cysteine through the conserved F or W. D genes are given only for firm matches. Clone size is shown for a subset of rows, as once, few, many or a class of expanded clone.

D gene: NA
clone size: NA
J gene: TRBJ1-6
V gene: TRBV12-3/TRBV12-4
CDR3 protein: CASSLGNSPLHF
CDR3 DNA: TGTGCCAGCAGTCTAGGAAATTCACCCCTCCACTTT

D gene: NA
clone size: NA
J gene: TRBJ2-5
V gene: TRBV7-2
CDR3 protein: CASSRRLTKETQYF
CDR3 DNA: TGTGCCAGCAGCAGGCGACTGACTAAAGAGACCCAGTACTTC

D gene: NA
clone size: NA
J gene: TRBJ2-1
V gene: TRBV18
CDR3 protein: CASSPIVERRGNNEQFF
CDR3 DNA: TGTGCCAGCTCACCAATCGTGGAGCGAAGGGGTAACAATGAGCAGTTCTTC

D gene: NA
clone size: NA
J gene: TRBJ2-7
V gene: TRBV9
CDR3 protein: CASSGRYSSYEQYF
CDR3 DNA: TGTGCCAGCAGCGGTAGGTACAGCTCCTACGAGCAGTACTTC

D gene: TRBD1
clone size: NA
J gene: TRBJ1-5
V gene: TRBV11-2
CDR3 protein: CASSPGTGLGEPQHF
CDR3 DNA: TGTGCCAGCAGCCCCGGGACAGGGCTCGGGGAGCCCCAGCATTTT

D gene: NA
clone size: NA
J gene: TRBJ1-1
V gene: TRBV6-5
CDR3 protein: CASSPYFLGGTEAFF
CDR3 DNA: TGTGCCAGCAGTCCGTACTTCCTAGGGGGCACTGAAGCTTTCTTT

D gene: NA
clone size: few
J gene: TRBJ1-2
V gene: TRBV7-9
CDR3 protein: CASSLKPGSDGYTF
CDR3 DNA: TGTGCCAGCAGCTTAAAGCCGGGGTCCGATGGCTACACCTTC

D gene: TRBD2
clone size: NA
J gene: TRBJ2-5
V gene: TRBV6-6
CDR3 protein: CASSRASRAGETQYF
CDR3 DNA: TGTGCCAGCTCTCGGGCTAGCCGAGCGGGGGAGACCCAGTACTTC

D gene: NA
clone size: NA
J gene: TRBJ1-2
V gene: TRBV14
CDR3 protein: CASSPRQIYGYTF
CDR3 DNA: TGTGCCAGCAGCCCCCGACAGATCTATGGCTACACCTTC

D gene: TRBD1
clone size: NA
J gene: TRBJ1-2
V gene: TRBV9
CDR3 protein: CASSSQAPGQGVGYTF
CDR3 DNA: TGTGCCAGCAGCTCACAGGCGCCAGGACAGGGAGTAGGCTACACCTTC

D gene: NA
clone size: NA
J gene: TRBJ1-1
V gene: TRBV5-6
CDR3 protein: CASNGAGNEAFF
CDR3 DNA: TGTGCCAGCAACGGAGCCGGGAACGAAGCTTTCTTT

D gene: NA
clone size: once
J gene: TRBJ2-7
V gene: TRBV6-6
CDR3 protein: CASRRDISYEQYF
CDR3 DNA: TGTGCCAGCAGAAGGGACATCTCCTACGAGCAGTACTTC

D gene: NA
clone size: once
J gene: TRBJ2-5
V gene: TRBV4-1
CDR3 protein: CASSQEIGVLGTQYF
CDR3 DNA: TGCGCCAGCAGCCAAGAAATCGGCGTCTTGGGGACCCAGTACTTC

D gene: NA
clone size: NA
J gene: TRBJ2-3
V gene: TRBV5-6
CDR3 protein: CASSYTHTDTQYF
CDR3 DNA: TGTGCCAGCAGCTATACCCACACAGATACGCAGTATTTT

D gene: NA
clone size: NA
J gene: TRBJ2-3
V gene: TRBV7-2
CDR3 protein: CASSLVGTDTQYF
CDR3 DNA: TGTGCCAGCAGCTTAGTGGGCACAGATACGCAGTATTTT